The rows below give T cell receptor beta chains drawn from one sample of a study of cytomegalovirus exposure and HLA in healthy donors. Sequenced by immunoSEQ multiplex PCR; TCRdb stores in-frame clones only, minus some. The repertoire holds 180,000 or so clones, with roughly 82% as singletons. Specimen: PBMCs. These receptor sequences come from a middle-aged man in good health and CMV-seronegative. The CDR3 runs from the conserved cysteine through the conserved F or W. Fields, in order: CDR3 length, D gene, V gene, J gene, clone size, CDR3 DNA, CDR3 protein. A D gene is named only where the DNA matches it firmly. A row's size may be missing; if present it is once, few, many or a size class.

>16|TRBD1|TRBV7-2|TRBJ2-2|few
TGTGCCAGCAGCCCCTTGGACAGGGATATCACCGGGGAGCTGTTTTTT
CASSPLDRDITGELFF
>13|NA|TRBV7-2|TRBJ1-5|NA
TGTGCCAGCAGCAGAGGGTCCAATCAGCCCCAGCATTTT
CASSRGSNQPQHF
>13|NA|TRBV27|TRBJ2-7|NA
TGTGCCAGCAGCGGACATGGGAACTACGAGCAGTACTTC
CASSGHGNYEQYF
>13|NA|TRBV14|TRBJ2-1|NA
TGTGCCAGCAGCCAAGGTCGAAGCACTGAGCAGTTCTTC
CASSQGRSTEQFF
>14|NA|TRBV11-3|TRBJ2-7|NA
TGTGCCAGCAGCTTAGAGAGTGAGTCCTACGAGCAGTACTTC
CASSLESESYEQYF
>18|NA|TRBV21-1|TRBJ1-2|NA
TGTGCCAGCAGCAAAGGGGGGCGACGTTCCAAACTGGACTATGGCTACACCTTC
CASSKGGRRSKLDYGYTF
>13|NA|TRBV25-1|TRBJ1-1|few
TGTGCCAGCAGTGGCAGGGGCGGGACTGAAGCTTTCTTT
CASSGRGGTEAFF
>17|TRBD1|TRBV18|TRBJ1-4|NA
TGTGCCAGCTCAGGTTCGGGACAGGGGTCGGCGGGTGAAAAACTGTTTTTT
CASSGSGQGSAGEKLFF
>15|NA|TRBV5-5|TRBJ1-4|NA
TGTGCCAGCAGCTTGGCCCCGACCCGAGGGGAAAAACTGTTTTTT
CASSLAPTRGEKLFF
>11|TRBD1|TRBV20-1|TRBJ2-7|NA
TGCAGTGGAACCGACAGGGACGAGCAGTACTTC
CSGTDRDEQYF
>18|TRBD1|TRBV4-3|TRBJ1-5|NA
TGCGCCAGCAGCCAAGATTTCTTTGGGACAGGGGGAAATCAGCCCCAGCATTTT
CASSQDFFGTGGNQPQHF
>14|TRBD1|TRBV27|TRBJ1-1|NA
TGTGCCAGCAGAAATGACAGGGCGTACACTGAAGCTTTCTTT
CASRNDRAYTEAFF